This entry lists 15 T cell receptor beta chains sequenced from one sample in a study of shared clonotypes between healthy human individuals. TCRdb's table, derived via immunoSEQ multiplex PCR, lists solely in-frame clones and lacks some. The profile shows about 2.5 million clones, just under 95% of them singletons. Sequenced material: naive CD4+ T cells from PBMCs. Sample subset: CD45RA+ positively selected. The origin of the receptors is a man between 18 and 29 years old in good health. Some clones in this sample may be carry-over from other donors' samples.

The J gene is TRBJ1-2, the V gene TRBV7-9; D not certain. V lost 3 bases to trimming and J lost 4 bases, with 9 bases between them. This CDR3 contains 13 residues. Germline CDR1 reads SEHNR; CDR2 reads FQNEAQ (reference sequence). The CDR3 coding sequence is TGTGCCAGCAGCTTCGAGGGTGGCTATGGCTACACCTTC. Its protein product is CASSFEGGYGYTF.

V usage is TRBV11-2 and J usage is TRBJ2-5; 9 bases are shared with TRBD2. Trimming removed 7 bases from V and 5 bases from J; junction bases left unmatched: 11. The CDR3 has 15 amino acids. Germline CDR1 SGHAT, CDR2 FQNNGV. The CDR3 loop is CASNHLAGEGETQYF. In nucleotides, the CDR3 is TGTGCCAGCAACCATTTAGCGGGAGAGGGGGAGACCCAGTACTTC.

The chain is built from TRBV6-1 and TRBJ2-7; D might be TRBD1 (6 bases). CDR1 and CDR2 from the germline V gene are MNHNS and SASEGT. V lost 4 bases to trimming and J lost 0 bases, with 10 bases between them. This CDR3 spans 14 amino acids. CDR3 residues: CASSGQVSSYEQYF. The DNA for the CDR3 is TGTGCCAGCAGTGGACAGGTATCCTCCTACGAGCAGTACTTC.

About this clone itself: Other DNA sequences from this sample encode an identical CDR3 as well. CDR3: CASRDRGTDTQYF. The CDR3 DNA is TGTGCCAGCCGGGACAGAGGCACAGATACGCAGTATTTT. The rearrangement joins TRBV6-1 to TRBJ2-3; 7 bases line up with TRBD1. Germline V gene data show CDR1 as MNHNS and CDR2 as SASEGT. The CDR3 has 13 residues. V lost 8 bases and J lost 1; bases outside the gene matches: 3.

J is TRBJ2-1 and V is TRBV28, with no clear D. The germline V gene encodes CDR1 MDHEN and CDR2 SYDVKM. The CDR3 length is 14 residues. V was pared by 7 bases and J by 1 base, with 11 bases between. The CDR3 reads CASKVLGSYNEQFF. CDR3 DNA sequence: TGTGCCAGCAAGGTCCTTGGGTCCTACAATGAGCAGTTCTTC. The variable domain in full, completed from reference TRBV28 and TRBJ2-1, reads DVKVTQSSRYLVKRTGEKVFLECVQDMDHENMFWYRQDPGLGLRLIYFSYDVKMKEKGDIPEGYSVSREKKERFSLILESASTNQTSMYLCASKVLGSYNEQFFGPGTRLTVL.

V and J are TRBV5-6 and TRBJ2-3; D possibly corresponds to TRBD2 (6 bases). Deletions cut 0 bases from V and 0 bases from J, with 17 bases between. The CDR3 runs to 18 residues. The germline gives CDR1 SGHDT, CDR2 YYEEEE. The CDR3 bases are TGTGCCAGCAGCTTGGCCCTTGGAGGGACCCCTAGCACAGATACGCAGTATTTT. Its protein is CASSLALGGTPSTDTQYF.

The chain carries TRBV27 and TRBJ1-5; tentatively, D is TRBD1 (5 bases). CDR3 size: 14 residues. V shed 6 bases and J shed 7 bases, with 16 bases lying between them. CDR1 MNHEY and CDR2 SMNVEV come from the germline V gene (reference sequence). The CDR3 sequence: CASRPGTGGQPQHF. Here the CDR3 DNA reads TGTGCCAGCAGACCCGGGACCGGGGGACAGCCCCAGCATTTT.

V usage is TRBV11-2 and J usage is TRBJ1-2; no reliable D call. Trimming shortened V by 1 base and J by 6 bases, and 15 bases separated the two germline ends. The V gene's germline CDR1 is SGHAT and CDR2 FQNNGV. This CDR3 is built from 15 residues. The CDR3 is CASSLGQAVWDGYTF. CDR3 sequence (DNA): TGTGCCAGCAGCTTAGGTCAGGCTGTCTGGGATGGCTACACCTTC.

This clone was seen only once. This chain links TRBV28 with TRBJ2-1; TRBD2 matches at 9 bases. CDR3 length: 15 residues. Germline CDR1 and CDR2: MDHEN and SYDVKM. With 3 bases clipped from V and 6 bases from J, the junction kept 6 bases outside the gene matches. CDR3 in DNA: TGTGCCAGCAGTTTGGCAGCGGGAGGACTCAATGAGCAGTTCTTC. Translated: CASSLAAGGLNEQFF.

This clone has just one count. The chain combines TRBV10-3 with TRBJ1-5; D is undetermined. This CDR3 has 19 residues. V lost 1 base and J lost 4, with 23 bases in between. Germline CDR1 is ENHRY and CDR2 is SYGVKD. For the CDR3, the DNA is TGTGCCATCAGTGAGTGGCAGCCTGGGTTGGTAAGGCAAAATCAGCCCCAGCATTTT. It encodes CAISEWQPGLVRQNQPQHF.

The chain links TRBV19 to TRBJ2-1; D gene ambiguous. Germline lookup yields CDR1 LNHDA and CDR2 SQIVND (reference sequence). CDR3 length: 12 amino acids. V dropped 5 bases and J dropped 10 bases, with 12 bases sitting between them. CDR3 nucleotide sequence: TGTGCCAGTAGTCCATTGACGGGCGAGCAGTTCTTC. It is translated as CASSPLTGEQFF.

The chain employs TRBV11-1 and TRBJ1-1; D gene unclear. Trimming took 5 bases from V and 0 from J, leaving 7 bases between them. Germline CDR1 is SGHAT and CDR2 is FQDESV (reference sequence). The CDR3 totals 13 residues. Written as DNA, the CDR3 is TGTGCCAGCAGCGAGGACCTGAACACTGAAGCTTTCTTT. Translation: CASSEDLNTEAFF.

The chain has TRBV11-2 and TRBJ1-1; 8 bases line up with TRBD1. Germline assignment: CDR1 SGHAT and CDR2 FQNNGV. The J segment lost 6 bases and the V segment lost 1 base, leaving 4 bases of the junction unmatched. CDR3 length: 14 residues. CDR3 protein: CASSLGRDRPEAFF. The CDR3 region has the DNA TGTGCCAGCAGCTTAGGTCGGGACAGGCCTGAAGCTTTCTTT.

This rearrangement joins TRBV2 to TRBJ1-2; TRBD1 is a possible D gene (6 bases). V gave up 5 bases and J gave up 4 bases, with 14 bases separating them. Germline V gene data show CDR1 as SNHLY and CDR2 as FYNNEI. The CDR3 runs to 14 residues. CDR3 nucleotides: TGTGCCAGCAGTCGGGACACCGACTCCTATGGCTACACCTTC. This sequence encodes CASSRDTDSYGYTF.

The chain joins TRBV29-1 to TRBJ2-1, with a possible D match to TRBD2 (6 bases). CDR1 and CDR2 (germline): SQVTM, ANQGSEA. Trimming left V 7 bases short and J 7 bases short, with 17 bases between. The CDR3 length is 13 residues. This CDR3 is CSGGLRSGNEQFF. CDR3 coding DNA: TGCAGCGGGGGACTCCGCTCAGGGAATGAGCAGTTCTTC.